Listed below are T cell receptor beta chains from one sample, sequenced in a study of PD-1 blockade in classical Hodgkin lymphoma. Libraries were prepared by immunoSEQ multiplex PCR; TCRdb keeps only in-frame clonotypes and omits some of them. The top ten hold approximately 0.62% of the sample, which has 25,000 to 30,000 clones, roughly 80% seen once. The specimen comprised CD4+ T cells from blood, sampled before the fourth cycle of nivolumab. These receptors all come from a human donor with classical Hodgkin lymphoma. CDR3s include the opening cysteine and the closing phenylalanine or tryptophan.

v_call cdr3_aa
TRBV5-1 CASSLKRQGRSYEQYF
TRBV6-5 CASSYSTGDTEAFF
TRBV7-8 CASSRTEGYEQYF
TRBV19 CASTAQGANYGYTF
TRBV6-5 CASSRGLGDTQYF
TRBV5-6 CASSPRTDWPGYTF
TRBV6-1 CASSEGWGGTAYGYTF
TRBV28 CASYLPGTVYGYTF
TRBV5-1 CASSPGKEGETQYF
TRBV28 CASYDRTNTGELFF
TRBV6-5 CASSYRGPDGYTF
TRBV5-1 CASSVTGDGTEAFF
TRBV5-1 CASSLRDEGMSFF
TRBV7-2 CASSPEVGWNEQFF
TRBV5-4 CATDSGGADSPLHF
TRBV6-4 CASGPQGQLKWNQPQHF
TRBV7-9 CASSLGAGGPTDTQYF
TRBV5-1 CASSLVSGAYNEQFF
TRBV7-6 CASSPVTNTGELFF
TRBV6-1 CASSSPGRYGYTF
TRBV11-1 CASSLGTGAYEQYF
TRBV5-4 CASSLEQRGYYEQYF
TRBV5-1 CASSAQGAGNTIYF
TRBV5-1 CASSSTGAAWETQYF
TRBV7-9 CASSPDKPFTDTQYF
TRBV7-9 CASSQSGTGNTGELFF